These 18 T cell receptor beta chains share one sample of origin, sequenced in a study of blood T cell repertoires in COVID-19. This table comes from immunoSEQ multiplex PCR, and its TCRdb copy is limited to in-frame clones, with some not included. The sample contains roughly 400,000 clones, about 92% of which appear only once. The sequenced material came from PBMCs or T cells enriched from blood (not recorded which). The receptors originated from a man younger than 30 who had recovered from COVID-19.

J is TRBJ1-1 and V is TRBV27; TRBD1 matches 11 bases. CDR1 and CDR2 from the germline V gene are MNHEY and SMNVEV (reference sequence). The CDR3 is made up of 17 amino acids. V lost 7 bases to trimming and J lost 1 base; unmatched junction nucleotides: 11. The CDR3 spells CASTRLLDRGPNTEAFF. In nucleotides, the CDR3 is TGTGCCAGCACTAGACTCCTGGACAGGGGGCCGAACACTGAAGCTTTCTTT.

This clone appeared a single time. The chain recombines TRBV10-1 with TRBJ2-3; D remains ambiguous. Trimming stripped 4 bases from V and 6 bases from J, with 11 bases between. Germline-derived CDR1 and CDR2 are WNHNN and SYGVQD (reference sequence). The CDR3 sequence is 13 residues long. This CDR3 reads CASSGPTGDTQYF. In DNA form, the CDR3 reads TGCGCCAGCAGTGGGCCTACCGGGGATACGCAGTATTTT.

This chain links TRBV18 with TRBJ1-5; 9 nucleotides align to TRBD1. This CDR3 comprises 16 residues. Germline V gene data show CDR1 as KGHSH and CDR2 as LQKENI. The junction had 3 bases not matched to a gene; V was cut back by 3 bases and J by 0 bases. In nucleotides, the CDR3 is TGTGCCAGCTCACCTCCGGGACAGGGTAGCAATCAGCCCCAGCATTTT. Translated, it gives CASSPPGQGSNQPQHF.

The chain links TRBV28 to TRBJ2-5; 12 positions match TRBD2. Germline V gives CDR1 MDHEN, CDR2 SYDVKM. The CDR3 extends over 15 amino acids. V was clipped by 6 bases and J by 3 bases; unmatched bases: 5. In DNA form, the CDR3 reads TGTGCCAGCAGGACTAGCGGGAGTGAGGAAGAGACCCAGTACTTC. Its translation is CASRTSGSEEETQYF.

The chain carries TRBV6-1 and TRBJ2-1, with D maybe TRBD2 (5 bases). Germline CDR1 is MNHNS and CDR2 is SASEGT. The ends were cut back, 2 bases at V and 6 bases at J, with 14 bases in the middle. The CDR3 has 15 residues. CDR3 sequence: CASSEMTNYPNEQFF. The CDR3 nucleotides are TGTGCCAGCAGTGAAATGACTAACTATCCCAATGAGCAGTTCTTC.

This chain uses TRBV19 with TRBJ2-7; TRBD2 aligns across 8 bases. CDR1 is LNHDA, CDR2 SQIVND, per germline (reference sequence). The trim removed 5 bases at V and 0 bases at J, leaving 6 bases unmatched. This CDR3 spans 15 amino acids. The CDR3: CASSLREGSSYEQYF. DNA for the CDR3: TGTGCCAGTAGTCTACGGGAGGGGAGCTCCTACGAGCAGTACTTC.

V is TRBV2 and J is TRBJ2-7, with D tentatively TRBD1 (6 bases). The CDR3 loop spans 14 amino acids. Germline V gene data show CDR1 as SNHLY and CDR2 as FYNNEI. V was clipped by 2 bases and J by 4 bases, with 12 bases between them. The CDR3 protein is CASSENRDKYEQYF. The CDR3 coding sequence is TGTGCCAGCAGTGAAAACAGGGATAAGTACGAGCAGTACTTC.

V and J are TRBV30 and TRBJ2-1; D is unclear. Trimming took 0 bases from V and 5 from J, leaving 8 bases between them. Germline V gene data show CDR1 as GTSNPN and CDR2 as SVGIG (reference sequence). The CDR3 consists of 13 residues. CDR3 sequence (DNA): TGTGCCTGGAGTGTACGCTGGCACAATGAGCAGTTCTTC. Amino acid sequence: CAWSVRWHNEQFF.

V gene TRBV7-9 combines with J gene TRBJ1-1; D gene ambiguous. The V end was cut by 5 bases, the J end by 10 bases, with 17 bases between. The CDR3 sequence is 13 residues long. Germline assignment: CDR1 SEHNR and CDR2 FQNEAQ (reference sequence). The CDR3 sequence: CASSPTFRSGAFF. CDR3 nucleotide sequence: TGTGCCAGCAGCCCGACATTTCGCTCCGGAGCTTTCTTT. The variable domain in full, with the rest retrieved from reference TRBV7-9 and TRBJ1-1, is DTGVSQNPRHKITKRGQNVTFRCDPISEHNRLYWYRQTLGQGPEFLTYFQNEAQLEKSRLLSDRFSAERPKGSFSTLEIQRTEQGDSAMYLCASSPTFRSGAFFGQGTRLTVV.

The table lists this clone with a count of one. The chain recombines TRBV19 with TRBJ1-6; D not resolved. The CDR3 is 14 residues long. V lost 6 bases to trimming and J lost 0 bases, with 6 bases between them. In germline, CDR1 is LNHDA, CDR2 SQIVND (reference sequence). The CDR3: CASRAGSYNSPLHF. The DNA of the CDR3 is TGTGCCAGTAGAGCAGGCTCCTATAATTCACCCCTCCACTTT. Drawing the rest from reference TRBV19 and TRBJ1-6, the complete variable domain is DGGITQSPKYLFRKEGQNVTLSCEQNLNHDAMYWYRQDPGQGLRLIYYSQIVNDFQKGDIAEGYSVSREKKESFPLTVTSAQKNPTAFYLCASRAGSYNSPLHFGNGTRLTVT.

The V gene is TRBV5-8, the J gene TRBJ2-1, with 7 bases aligning to TRBD1. This CDR3 has 15 residues. V gave up 3 bases and J gave up 10 bases; unmatched junction bases: 13. Germline V gives CDR1 SGHTS, CDR2 YDEGEE. CDR3 protein: CASSSGQKTSTEQFF. CDR3 DNA sequence: TGTGCCAGCAGCTCGGGACAGAAAACCTCCACGGAGCAGTTCTTC.

The chain is built from TRBV11-1 and TRBJ2-6; perhaps TRBD1 as D (5 bases). Germline values: CDR1 SGHAT, CDR2 FQDESV (reference sequence). Trimming removed 8 bases at V and 0 bases at J, with 11 bases between. The CDR3 runs 15 residues. The CDR3 region is CASSSGHSGANVLTF. DNA for the CDR3: TGTGCCAGCTCCAGTGGACACTCTGGGGCCAACGTCCTGACTTTC.

The rearrangement uses TRBV6-5 and TRBJ1-1; 8 bases map to TRBD1. The CDR3 extends over 12 amino acids. Trimming took 9 bases from V and 7 from J; bases not matched to a gene: 7. Looked up from germline, CDR1 is MNHEY and CDR2 is SVGAGI. The CDR3 region has the DNA TGTGCCAGTAGACAGGGGATTAATGAAGCTTTCTTT. Amino acid sequence: CASRQGINEAFF.

This clone was recorded once. This rearrangement joins TRBV19 to TRBJ2-1, with D possibly being TRBD1 (5 bases). CDR1 and CDR2 from the germline V gene are LNHDA and SQIVND (reference sequence). The CDR3 totals 14 residues. V gave up 6 bases and J gave up 2 bases, with 11 bases separating them. The CDR3 here is CASSQTATYNEQFF. For the CDR3, the DNA is TGTGCCAGTAGCCAGACAGCGACCTACAATGAGCAGTTCTTC.

This rearrangement joins TRBV9 to TRBJ1-1, with 9 positions matching TRBD1. V trimming: 4 bases; J trimming: 7 bases; junction bases outside the gene matches: 17. This CDR3 region has 17 residues. Germline V gives CDR1 SGDLS, CDR2 YYNGEE. The CDR3 coding sequence is TGTGCCAGCAGCACAAAAGGAGGGAGAACAGGGGGCGTTGAAGCTTTCTTT. Protein: CASSTKGGRTGGVEAFF.

This clone was counted between two and nine times. The chain joins TRBV18 to TRBJ1-4, with TRBD1 matching over 7 bases. The CDR3 is 15 amino acids. Germline V gene sequence: CDR1 KGHSH, CDR2 LQKENI. V shed 5 bases, J shed 5 bases, and the junction held 8 bases outside the gene matches. The CDR3 protein is CASSSGTAPNEKLFF. CDR3 in DNA: TGTGCCAGCTCATCCGGGACAGCTCCGAATGAAAAACTGTTTTTT.

With regard to this clone: An end of the junction differs from the germline gene, which may be a read error. The V call is TRBV10-3, the J call TRBJ1-2; TRBD1 matches at 10 bases. The CDR3 is made up of 17 amino acids. Looked up from germline, CDR1 is ENHRY and CDR2 is SYGVKD. CDR3 loop: CAIRPVGTGVGNYGYTF. CDR3 nucleotides: TGCGCCATCAGACCGGTTGGGACAGGGGTCGGGAACTATGGCTACACCTTC.

The V gene is TRBV28, the J gene TRBJ1-4, with D perhaps matching TRBD1 (6 bases). Germline V gene lookup returns CDR1 MDHEN and CDR2 SYDVKM. There are 15 residues in the CDR3. The germline V and J ends were trimmed by 6 bases and 0 bases, with 11 bases remaining between them. The CDR3 DNA follows: TGTGCCAGCAGCCAAACAGGGACAACTAATGAAAAACTGTTTTTT. Its protein is CASSQTGTTNEKLFF.